This TCR beta chain was profiled in a study of response to subunit inactivated influenza vaccine. Germline V CDR1 and CDR2: MDHEN, SYDVKM. CDR3 size: 13 residues. V shed 7 bases and J 5 bases; nucleotides not matched to a gene: 8. MiXCR, applied by TCRdb to the RT-PCR reads, yields one record per CDR3 protein. The data show about 180,000 distinct CDR3 sequences, with about 9% seen just once and 11% held by the top ten. Sequences were derived from non-naive T cells sorted from PBMCs, sampled on the day of vaccination. The receptor was derived from a man aged 50-59 years who received an inactivated influenza vaccine. This rearrangement joins TRBV28 to TRBJ2-7; TRBD1 matches 7 bases. The CDR3 protein is CASNRQGRDEQYF. CDR3 nucleotides: TGTGCCAGCAACCGACAGGGTCGCGACGAGCAGTACTTC.